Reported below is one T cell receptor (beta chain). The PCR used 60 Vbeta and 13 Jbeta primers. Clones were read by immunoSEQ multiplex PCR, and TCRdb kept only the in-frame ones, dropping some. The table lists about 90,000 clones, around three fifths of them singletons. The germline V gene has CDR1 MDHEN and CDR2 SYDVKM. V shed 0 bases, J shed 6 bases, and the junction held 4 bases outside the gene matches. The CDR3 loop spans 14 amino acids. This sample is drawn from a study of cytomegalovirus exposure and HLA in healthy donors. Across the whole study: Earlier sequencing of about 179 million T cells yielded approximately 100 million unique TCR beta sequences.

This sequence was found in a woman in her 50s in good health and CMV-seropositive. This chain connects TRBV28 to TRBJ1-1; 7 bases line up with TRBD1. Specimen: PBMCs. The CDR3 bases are TGTGCCAGCAGTTTATGGGGGACAGCGGCTGAAGCTTTCTTT. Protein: CASSLWGTAAEAFF.